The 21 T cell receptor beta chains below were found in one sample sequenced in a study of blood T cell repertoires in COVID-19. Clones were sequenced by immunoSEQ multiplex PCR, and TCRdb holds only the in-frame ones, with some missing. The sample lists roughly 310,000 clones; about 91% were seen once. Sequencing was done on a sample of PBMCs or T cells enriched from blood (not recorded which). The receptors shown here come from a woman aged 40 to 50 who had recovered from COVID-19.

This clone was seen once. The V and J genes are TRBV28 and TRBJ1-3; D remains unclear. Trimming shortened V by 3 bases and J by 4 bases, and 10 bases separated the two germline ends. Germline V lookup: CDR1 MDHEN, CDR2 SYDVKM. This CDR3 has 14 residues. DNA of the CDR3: TGTGCCAGCAGTTTGAGGGCTAGAGGAAACACCATATATTTT. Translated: CASSLRARGNTIYF. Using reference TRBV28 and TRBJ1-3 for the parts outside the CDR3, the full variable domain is DVKVTQSSRYLVKRTGEKVFLECVQDMDHENMFWYRQDPGLGLRLIYFSYDVKMKEKGDIPEGYSVSREKKERFSLILESASTNQTSMYLCASSLRARGNTIYFGEGSWLTVV.

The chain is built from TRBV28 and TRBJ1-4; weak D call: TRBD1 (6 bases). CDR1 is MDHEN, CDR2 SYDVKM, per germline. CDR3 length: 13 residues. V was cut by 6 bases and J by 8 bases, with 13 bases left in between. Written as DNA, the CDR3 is TGTGCCAGCAGAAGACAGGCCGGCGAAAAACTGTTTTTT. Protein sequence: CASRRQAGEKLFF.

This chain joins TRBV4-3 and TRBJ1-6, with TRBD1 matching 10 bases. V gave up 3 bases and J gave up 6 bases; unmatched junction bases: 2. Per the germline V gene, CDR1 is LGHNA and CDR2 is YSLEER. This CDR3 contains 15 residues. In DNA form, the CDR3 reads TGCGCCAGCAGCCATGGGACAGGGGTTAATTCACCCCTCCACTTT. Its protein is CASSHGTGVNSPLHF.

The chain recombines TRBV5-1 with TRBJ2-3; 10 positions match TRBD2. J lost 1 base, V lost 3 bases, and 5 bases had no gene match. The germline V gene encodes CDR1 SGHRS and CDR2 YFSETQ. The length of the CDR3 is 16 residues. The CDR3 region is CASSSLAGARTDTQYF. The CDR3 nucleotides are TGCGCCAGCAGCTCCCTAGCGGGGGCCCGCACAGATACGCAGTATTTT.

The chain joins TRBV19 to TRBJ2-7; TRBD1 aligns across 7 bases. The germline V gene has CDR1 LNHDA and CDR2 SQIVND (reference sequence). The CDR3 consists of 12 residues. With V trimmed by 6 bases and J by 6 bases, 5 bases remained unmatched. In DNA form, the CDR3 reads TGTGCCAGTAGCGACAGGGTGGGCGAGCAGTACTTC. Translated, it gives CASSDRVGEQYF.

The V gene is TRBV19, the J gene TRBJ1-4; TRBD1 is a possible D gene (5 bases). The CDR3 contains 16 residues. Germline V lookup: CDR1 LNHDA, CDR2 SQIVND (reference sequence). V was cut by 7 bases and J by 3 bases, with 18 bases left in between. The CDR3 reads CASKGGDPRANEKLFF. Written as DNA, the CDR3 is TGTGCCAGTAAAGGAGGGGACCCTAGAGCTAATGAAAAACTGTTTTTT.

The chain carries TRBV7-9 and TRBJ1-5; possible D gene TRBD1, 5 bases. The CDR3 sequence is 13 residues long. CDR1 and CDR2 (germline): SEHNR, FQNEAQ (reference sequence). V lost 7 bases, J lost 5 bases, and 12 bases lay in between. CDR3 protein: CASTDRKDQPQHF. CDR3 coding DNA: TGTGCCAGCACAGACAGAAAGGATCAGCCCCAGCATTTT.

The CDR3 here is CASSDQTGMNTEAFF. As DNA, the CDR3 is TGTGCCAGCAGTGATCAGACAGGGATGAACACTGAAGCTTTCTTT. The V call is TRBV28, the J call TRBJ1-1; TRBD1 matches 7 bases. Trimming cost V 5 bases and J 0 bases; bases outside gene matches: 6. The CDR3 extends over 15 amino acids. From germline, CDR1 is MDHEN and CDR2 SYDVKM.

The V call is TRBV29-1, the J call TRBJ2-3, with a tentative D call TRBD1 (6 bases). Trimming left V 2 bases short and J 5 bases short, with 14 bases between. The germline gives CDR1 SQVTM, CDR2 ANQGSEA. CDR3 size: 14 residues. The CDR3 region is CSVEKAGVEDTQYF. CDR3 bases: TGCAGCGTTGAAAAGGCAGGGGTTGAAGATACGCAGTATTTT.

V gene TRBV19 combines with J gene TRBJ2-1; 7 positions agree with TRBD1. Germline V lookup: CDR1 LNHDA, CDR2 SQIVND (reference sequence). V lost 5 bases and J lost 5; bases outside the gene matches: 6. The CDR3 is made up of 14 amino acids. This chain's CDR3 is CASSWGTADNEQFF. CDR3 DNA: TGTGCCAGTAGTTGGGGGACAGCAGACAATGAGCAGTTCTTC. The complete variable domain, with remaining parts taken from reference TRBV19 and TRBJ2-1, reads DGGITQSPKYLFRKEGQNVTLSCEQNLNHDAMYWYRQDPGQGLRLIYYSQIVNDFQKGDIAEGYSVSREKKESFPLTVTSAQKNPTAFYLCASSWGTADNEQFFGPGTRLTVL.

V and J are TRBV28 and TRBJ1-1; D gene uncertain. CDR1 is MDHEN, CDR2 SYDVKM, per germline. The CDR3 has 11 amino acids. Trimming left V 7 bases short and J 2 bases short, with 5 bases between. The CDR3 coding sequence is TGTGCCAGCACTATTAACACTGAAGCTTTCTTT. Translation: CASTINTEAFF. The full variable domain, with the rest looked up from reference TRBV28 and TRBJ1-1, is DVKVTQSSRYLVKRTGEKVFLECVQDMDHENMFWYRQDPGLGLRLIYFSYDVKMKEKGDIPEGYSVSREKKERFSLILESASTNQTSMYLCASTINTEAFFGQGTRLTVV.

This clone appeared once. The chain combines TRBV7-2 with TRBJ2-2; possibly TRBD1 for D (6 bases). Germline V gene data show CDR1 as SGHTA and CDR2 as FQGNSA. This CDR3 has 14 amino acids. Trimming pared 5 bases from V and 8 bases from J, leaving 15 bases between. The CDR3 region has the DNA TGTGCCAGCAGCGAACAGGGTAGTCAGGGGGAGCTGTTTTTT. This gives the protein CASSEQGSQGELFF.

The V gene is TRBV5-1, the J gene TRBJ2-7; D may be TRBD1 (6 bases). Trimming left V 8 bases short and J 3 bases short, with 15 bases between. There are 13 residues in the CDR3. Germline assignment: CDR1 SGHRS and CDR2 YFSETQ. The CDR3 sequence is CASQGTRSYEQYF. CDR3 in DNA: TGCGCCAGTCAGGGGACACGGAGCTACGAGCAGTACTTC.

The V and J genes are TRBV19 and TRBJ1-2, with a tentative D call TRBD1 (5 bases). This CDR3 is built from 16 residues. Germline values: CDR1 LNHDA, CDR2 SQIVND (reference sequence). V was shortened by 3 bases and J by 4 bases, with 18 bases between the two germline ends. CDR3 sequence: CASSIGYDRSIYGYTF. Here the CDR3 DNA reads TGTGCCAGTAGTATTGGTTACGACAGAAGTATCTATGGCTACACCTTC.

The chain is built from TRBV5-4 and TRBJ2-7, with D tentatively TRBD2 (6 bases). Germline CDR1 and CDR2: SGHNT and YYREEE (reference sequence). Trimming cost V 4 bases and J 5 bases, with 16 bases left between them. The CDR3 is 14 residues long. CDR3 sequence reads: CASSPRGGRDEQYF. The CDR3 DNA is TGTGCCAGCAGCCCGCGGGGCGGAAGGGACGAGCAGTACTTC. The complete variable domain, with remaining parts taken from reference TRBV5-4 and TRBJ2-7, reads ETGVTQSPTHLIKTRGQQVTLRCSSQSGHNTVSWYQQALGQGPQFIFQYYREEENGRGNFPPRFSGLQFPNYSSELNVNALELDDSALYLCASSPRGGRDEQYFGPGTRLTVT.

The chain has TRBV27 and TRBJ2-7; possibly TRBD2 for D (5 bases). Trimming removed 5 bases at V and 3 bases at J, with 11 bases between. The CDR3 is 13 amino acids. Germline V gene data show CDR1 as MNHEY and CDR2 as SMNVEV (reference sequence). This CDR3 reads CASSPGSYYEQYF. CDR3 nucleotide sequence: TGTGCCAGCAGTCCGGGATCGTACTACGAGCAGTACTTC.

CDR3 DNA: TGTGCCAGCAGCTTCGCGGCAGGGTCTAACGGGGAGCTGTTTTTT. This codes for CASSFAAGSNGELFF. The chain is built from TRBV7-3 and TRBJ2-2; a weak D match, TRBD1 (5 bases). This CDR3 spans 15 amino acids. Germline V CDR1 and CDR2: SGHTA, FQGTGA. Between the trimmed V and J ends, which lost 3 bases and 7 bases, there was a span of 15 bases.

The CDR3 region is CASSYSPSAEQPPSTDTQYF. CDR3 DNA sequence: TGTGCCAGCAGTTACTCGCCTAGCGCCGAACAACCCCCCAGCACAGATACGCAGTATTTT. The chain is built from TRBV6-8 and TRBJ2-3; possibly TRBD2 for D (6 bases). The CDR3 consists of 20 residues. Deletions cut 0 bases from V and 0 bases from J, with 22 bases between. CDR1 and CDR2 from the germline V gene are MNHGY and SAAAGT.

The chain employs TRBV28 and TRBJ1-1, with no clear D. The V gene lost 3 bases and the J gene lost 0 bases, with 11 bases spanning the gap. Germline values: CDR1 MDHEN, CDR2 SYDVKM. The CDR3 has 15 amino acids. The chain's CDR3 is CASSFFGAMNTEAFF. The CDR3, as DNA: TGTGCCAGCAGTTTTTTCGGAGCTATGAACACTGAAGCTTTCTTT.

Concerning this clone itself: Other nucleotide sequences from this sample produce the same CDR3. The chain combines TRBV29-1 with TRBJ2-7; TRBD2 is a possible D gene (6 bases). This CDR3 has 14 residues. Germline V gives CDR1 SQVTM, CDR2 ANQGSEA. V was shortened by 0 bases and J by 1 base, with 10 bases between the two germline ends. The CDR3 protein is CSVEDPGESYEQYF. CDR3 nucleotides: TGCAGCGTTGAAGATCCGGGGGAGTCCTACGAGCAGTACTTC.

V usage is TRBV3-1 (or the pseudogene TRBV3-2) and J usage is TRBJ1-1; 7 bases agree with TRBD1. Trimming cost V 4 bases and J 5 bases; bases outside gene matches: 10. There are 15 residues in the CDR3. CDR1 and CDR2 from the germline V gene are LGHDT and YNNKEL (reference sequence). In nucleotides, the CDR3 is TGTGCCAGCAGCCTTCGACAGGGTGGATATACTGAAGCTTTCTTT. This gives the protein CASSLRQGGYTEAFF.